This record covers a single TCR beta chain. As originally analysed: Amplifying reference gene primers gave estimates of nucleated cell counts. The protocol was immunoSEQ multiplex PCR, while the TCRdb copy is restricted to in-frame clones and leaves out a portion. From that table come the V and J calls and clone size; the DNA was used to work out D and trimming. The sample includes about 360,000 clones, around four fifths of them seen just once. Germline V lookup: CDR1 MDHEN, CDR2 SYDVKM. CDR3 length: 16 amino acids. V trimming: 7 bases; J trimming: 0 bases; junction bases outside the gene matches: 9. The data were taken from a study of blood T cell repertoires in COVID-19. The wider study: The analysed material was cDNA or gDNA that came from T cells, B-cell-depleted T cells, or PBMCs.

The sample consisted of peripheral blood. The genes are TRBV28 and TRBJ1-3, with TRBD1 matching over 7 bases. The TCR comes from a young man with active or convalescent COVID-19. Here the CDR3 reads CASNRQGASSGNTIYF. CDR3 coding DNA: TGTGCCAGCAACAGACAGGGCGCTAGCTCTGGAAACACCATATATTTT. The variable domain in full, completed from reference TRBV28 and TRBJ1-3, reads DVKVTQSSRYLVKRTGEKVFLECVQDMDHENMFWYRQDPGLGLRLIYFSYDVKMKEKGDIPEGYSVSREKKERFSLILESASTNQTSMYLCASNRQGASSGNTIYFGEGSWLTVV.